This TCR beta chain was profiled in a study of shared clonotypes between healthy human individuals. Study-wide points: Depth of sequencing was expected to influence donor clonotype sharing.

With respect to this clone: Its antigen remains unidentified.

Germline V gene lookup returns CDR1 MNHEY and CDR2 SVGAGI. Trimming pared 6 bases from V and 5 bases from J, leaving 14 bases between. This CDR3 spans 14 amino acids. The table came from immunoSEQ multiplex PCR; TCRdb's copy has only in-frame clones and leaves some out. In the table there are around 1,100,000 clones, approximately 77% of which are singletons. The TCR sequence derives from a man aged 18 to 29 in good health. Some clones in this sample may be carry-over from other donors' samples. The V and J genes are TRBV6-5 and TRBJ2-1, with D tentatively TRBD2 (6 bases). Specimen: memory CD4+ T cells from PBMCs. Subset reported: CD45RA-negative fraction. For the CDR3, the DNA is TGTGCCAGCAGCCCTTGGGGAGGTAACAATGAGCAGTTCTTC. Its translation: CASSPWGGNNEQFF.